The 19 T cell receptor beta chains listed next were all sequenced from one sample in a study of shared clonotypes between healthy human individuals. Using immunoSEQ multiplex PCR, the repertoire was profiled, and TCRdb retains in-frame clones only, with some absent. The sample holds about 600,000 clones; roughly 97% are singletons and the top ten take 0.057%. Sequenced material: naive CD4+ T cells sorted from blood. Documented subset: CD45RA+ positively selected. All receptors come from a woman under 40 in good health.

The chain recombines TRBV18 with TRBJ2-7; 8 nucleotides align to TRBD1. The CDR3 spans 14 residues. V gave up 3 bases and J gave up 2 bases; unmatched junction bases: 3. The germline V gene encodes CDR1 KGHSH and CDR2 LQKENI. CDR3 sequence: CASSPTRGPYEQYF. The CDR3 region has the DNA TGTGCCAGCTCACCGACCAGGGGGCCCTACGAGCAGTACTTC.

The V and J genes are TRBV7-3 and TRBJ2-2; TRBD1 aligns across 7 bases. The J segment lost 6 bases and the V segment lost 4 bases, leaving 8 bases of the junction unmatched. The CDR3 sequence is 15 residues long. CDR1 is SGHTA and CDR2 is FQGTGA in the germline V gene. The CDR3 spells CASSSPDRDAGELFF. CDR3 coding DNA: TGTGCCAGCAGCTCTCCCGACAGGGACGCCGGGGAGCTGTTTTTT. The full variable domain, its missing parts supplied by reference TRBV7-3 and TRBJ2-2, is GAGVSQTPSNKVTEKGKYVELRCDPISGHTALYWYRQSLGQGPEFLIYFQGTGAADDSGLPNDRFFAVRPEGSVSTLKIQRTERGDSAVYLCASSSPDRDAGELFFGEGSRLTVL.

DNA of the CDR3: TGTGCCAGCAGCCACTCCGGGACTAGCGAGGTCAATGAGCAGTTCTTC. Encoded protein: CASSHSGTSEVNEQFF. The chain joins TRBV28 to TRBJ2-1, with TRBD2 matching 10 bases. CDR3 length: 16 amino acids. V was clipped by 6 bases and J by 6 bases; unmatched bases: 11. CDR1 MDHEN and CDR2 SYDVKM come from the germline V gene.

V gene TRBV19 combines with J gene TRBJ2-6; D not resolved. The CDR3 has 16 amino acids. V lost 1 base and J 2 bases, leaving 9 bases between the germline ends. CDR1 and CDR2 (germline): LNHDA, SQIVND (reference sequence). The CDR3 DNA reads as TGTGCCAGTAGTATAGGGGGTACGACTGGGGCCAACGTCCTGACTTTC. Its translation: CASSIGGTTGANVLTF.

The genes are TRBV25-1 and TRBJ1-3; D remains ambiguous. Germline CDR1 is MGHDK and CDR2 is SYGVNS. The CDR3 covers 15 residues. Trimming took 6 bases from V and 0 from J, leaving 12 bases between them. CDR3 DNA sequence: TGTGCCAGCAGACCTCGGTCCGCCTCTGGAAACACCATATATTTT. It is translated as CASRPRSASGNTIYF.

The chain uses TRBV6-6 and TRBJ2-7; TRBD1 might be the D (6 bases). Trimming took 8 bases from V and 6 from J, leaving 11 bases between them. CDR1 and CDR2 from the germline V gene are MNHNY and SVGAGI (reference sequence). CDR3 length: 11 amino acids. The CDR3 loop is CASHGDTEQYF. The CDR3 nucleotides are TGTGCCAGCCATGGGGACACCGAGCAGTACTTC.

J is TRBJ1-5 and V is TRBV6-4; 7 nucleotides align to TRBD1. CDR1 is MRHNA and CDR2 is SNTAGT in the germline V gene. V was pared by 9 bases and J by 4 bases, with 12 bases of the junction left unmatched. The CDR3 has 15 residues. The CDR3 sequence: CARTHSDRRNQPQHF. The CDR3 DNA sequence: TGTGCCAGGACCCATTCGGACAGGAGGAATCAGCCCCAGCATTTT.

The V and J genes are TRBV2 and TRBJ1-2; D gene ambiguous. The V gene lost 4 bases and the J gene lost 2 bases, with 5 bases spanning the gap. The CDR3 totals 12 residues. Per germline, CDR1 SNHLY and CDR2 FYNNEI. CDR3 nucleotides: TGTGCCAGCAGTGCAGTAAACTATGGCTACACCTTC. This encodes CASSAVNYGYTF.

This chain links TRBV6-5 with TRBJ2-7; 8 bases are shared with TRBD1. The germline gives CDR1 MNHEY, CDR2 SVGAGI. The V gene end was trimmed by 0 bases and the J gene end by 1 base; junction bases not matched to a gene: 5. CDR3 length equals 16 residues. Here the CDR3 reads CASSYSITGGSYEQYF. In DNA form, the CDR3 reads TGTGCCAGCAGTTACTCGATCACAGGGGGTTCCTACGAGCAGTACTTC.

The rearrangement uses TRBV25-1 and TRBJ2-6; 7 bases are shared with TRBD2. The CDR3 is 16 residues long. CDR1 and CDR2 from the germline V gene are MGHDK and SYGVNS. With 1 base clipped from V and 4 bases from J, the junction kept 4 bases outside the gene matches. Written as DNA, the CDR3 is TGTGCCAGCAGTGAATGGGGAGGGACCGGGGCCAACGTCCTGACTTTC. This codes for CASSEWGGTGANVLTF.

CDR3 coding DNA: TGTGCCAGCAGCCCGTTGCGTGGGGGGCAAGACACTGAAGCTTTCTTT. This gives the protein CASSPLRGGQDTEAFF. The chain uses TRBV5-4 and TRBJ1-1; a possible D gene is TRBD1 (6 bases). Trimming removed 4 bases at V and 3 bases at J, with 19 bases between. This CDR3 region has 16 residues. Germline values: CDR1 SGHNT, CDR2 YYREEE (reference sequence).

V gene TRBV7-9 combines with J gene TRBJ2-1; no reliable D call. There are 14 residues in the CDR3. V lost 1 base, J lost 4 bases, and 8 bases lay in between. In germline, CDR1 is SEHNR, CDR2 FQNEAQ (reference sequence). CDR3 in amino acids: CASSLVAIYNEQFF. Written as DNA, the CDR3 is TGTGCCAGCAGCTTAGTAGCCATATACAATGAGCAGTTCTTC.

The chain recombines TRBV11-3 with TRBJ2-2, with TRBD2 matching 12 bases. V gave up 5 bases and J gave up 2 bases; unmatched junction bases: 3. Germline V gene lookup returns CDR1 SGHNT and CDR2 YENEEA. This CDR3 is 16 amino acids long. The CDR3 coding sequence is TGTGCCAGCAGCCCTAGCGGGAGGGAAAACACCGGGGAGCTGTTTTTT. Its protein product is CASSPSGRENTGELFF. The complete variable domain, with remaining parts taken from reference TRBV11-3 and TRBJ2-2, reads EAGVVQSPRYKIIEKKQPVAFWCNPISGHNTLYWYLQNLGQGPELLIRYENEEAVDDSQLPKDRFSAERLKGVDSTLKIQPAELGDSAVYLCASSPSGRENTGELFFGEGSRLTVL.

The gene calls are TRBV28 and TRBJ1-2; 10 positions agree with TRBD1. Germline V lookup: CDR1 MDHEN, CDR2 SYDVKM. This CDR3 is built from 13 residues. The ends lost 7 bases at V and 5 bases at J; junction bases unmatched: 4. CDR3 sequence (DNA): TGTGCCAGCACCTCGGGACAGGGGTATGGCTACACCTTC. Protein product: CASTSGQGYGYTF.

The chain uses TRBV5-4 and TRBJ2-5, with 10 bases identical to TRBD1. The V and J ends lost 4 bases and 6 bases, in that order; junction bases with no gene match: 6. Germline V lookup: CDR1 SGHNT, CDR2 YYREEE (reference sequence). The CDR3 runs 14 residues. The CDR3 region has the DNA TGTGCCAGCAGCAACCGGGACAGGGGACAGACCCAGTACTTC. Translated: CASSNRDRGQTQYF. Supplemented by reference TRBV5-4 and TRBJ2-5, the full variable domain reads ETGVTQSPTHLIKTRGQQVTLRCSSQSGHNTVSWYQQALGQGPQFIFQYYREEENGRGNFPPRFSGLQFPNYSSELNVNALELDDSALYLCASSNRDRGQTQYFGPGTRLLVL.

About this clone: Other DNA sequences in this specimen translate into the identical CDR3. CDR3 nucleotide sequence: TGCGCCAGCAGCTTGGGGGGAGGCTACAATGAGCAGTTCTTC. Protein product: CASSLGGGYNEQFF. This chain joins TRBV5-1 and TRBJ2-1, with TRBD2 as a possible D gene (6 bases). V was cut by 0 bases and J by 3 bases, with 7 bases left in between. Germline CDR1 is SGHRS and CDR2 is YFSETQ. This CDR3 comprises 14 residues. The entire variable domain, with the rest obtained from reference TRBV5-1 and TRBJ2-1, is as follows: KAGVTQTPRYLIKTRGQQVTLSCSPISGHRSVSWYQQTPGQGLQFLFEYFSETQRNKGNFPGRFSGRQFSNSRSEMNVSTLELGDSALYLCASSLGGGYNEQFFGPGTRLTVL.

V and J are TRBV7-8 and TRBJ2-7; a possible D gene is TRBD1 (5 bases). Trimming shortened V by 1 base and J by 2 bases, and 12 bases separated the two germline ends. The CDR3 runs 15 residues. Germline loops: CDR1 SGHVS, CDR2 FQNEAQ. Written as DNA, the CDR3 is TGTGCCAGCAGCTTAGGGGCAGGGAAAGCCTACGAGCAGTACTTC. Translated, it gives CASSLGAGKAYEQYF.

The chain is built from TRBV5-1 and TRBJ1-3; D is unresolved. CDR1 and CDR2 from the germline V gene are SGHRS and YFSETQ. V lost 1 base and J 7 bases, leaving 15 bases between the germline ends. CDR3 size: 15 residues. Here the CDR3 DNA reads TGCGCCAGCAGCTTGACTGGCCAGTGGAGGAACACCATATATTTT. It translates to CASSLTGQWRNTIYF.

V usage is TRBV5-1 and J usage is TRBJ2-6; maybe TRBD1 (7 bases). Per germline, CDR1 SGHRS and CDR2 YFSETQ. This CDR3 contains 17 residues. V was cut by 5 bases and J by 2 bases, with 17 bases left in between. The CDR3 reads CASSRSQGGTGANVLTF. The CDR3 bases are TGCGCCAGCAGTAGGAGTCAGGGGGGAACTGGGGCCAACGTCCTGACTTTC. Full variable domain (rest looked up from reference TRBV5-1 and TRBJ2-6): KAGVTQTPRYLIKTRGQQVTLSCSPISGHRSVSWYQQTPGQGLQFLFEYFSETQRNKGNFPGRFSGRQFSNSRSEMNVSTLELGDSALYLCASSRSQGGTGANVLTFGAGSRLTVL.